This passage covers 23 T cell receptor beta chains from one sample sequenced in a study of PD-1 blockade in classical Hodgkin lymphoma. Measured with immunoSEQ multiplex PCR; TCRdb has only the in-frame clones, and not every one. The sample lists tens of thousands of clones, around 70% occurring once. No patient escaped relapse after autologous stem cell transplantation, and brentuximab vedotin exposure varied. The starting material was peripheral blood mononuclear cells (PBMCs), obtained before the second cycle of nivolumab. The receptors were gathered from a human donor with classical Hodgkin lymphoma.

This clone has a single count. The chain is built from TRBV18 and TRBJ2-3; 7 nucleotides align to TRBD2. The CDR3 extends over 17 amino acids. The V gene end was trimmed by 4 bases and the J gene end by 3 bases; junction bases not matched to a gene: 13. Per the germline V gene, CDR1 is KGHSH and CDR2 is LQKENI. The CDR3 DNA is TGTGCCAGCTCACTACGTCCGGGCGGGAGAGGTACAGATACGCAGTATTTT. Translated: CASSLRPGGRGTDTQYF.

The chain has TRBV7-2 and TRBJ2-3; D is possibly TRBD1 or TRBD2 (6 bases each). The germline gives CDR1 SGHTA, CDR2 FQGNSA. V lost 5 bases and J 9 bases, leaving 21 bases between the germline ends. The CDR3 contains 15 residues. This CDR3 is CASSGSRGAGGTQYF. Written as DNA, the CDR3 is TGTGCCAGCAGCGGCTCCCGGGGAGCCGGGGGCACGCAGTATTTT.

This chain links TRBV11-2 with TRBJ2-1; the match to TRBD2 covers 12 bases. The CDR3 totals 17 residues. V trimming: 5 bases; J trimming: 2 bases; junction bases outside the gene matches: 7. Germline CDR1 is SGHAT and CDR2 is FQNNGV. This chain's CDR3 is CASSVTSGRTPYNEQFF. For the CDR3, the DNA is TGTGCCAGCAGCGTGACTAGCGGGAGAACCCCCTACAATGAGCAGTTCTTC.

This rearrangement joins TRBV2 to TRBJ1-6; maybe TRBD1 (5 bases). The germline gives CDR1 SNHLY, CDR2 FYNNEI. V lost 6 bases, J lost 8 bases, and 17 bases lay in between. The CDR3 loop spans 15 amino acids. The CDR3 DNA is TGTGCCAGCAGAGGCGGGGACTCCTGGTATTCACCCCTCCACTTT. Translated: CASRGGDSWYSPLHF.

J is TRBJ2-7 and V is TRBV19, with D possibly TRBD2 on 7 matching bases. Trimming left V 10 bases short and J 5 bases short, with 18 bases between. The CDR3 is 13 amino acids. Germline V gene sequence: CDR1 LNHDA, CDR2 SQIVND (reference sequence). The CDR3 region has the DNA TGTGCCACCTCCGGGGGGCTAAACAACGAGCAGTACTTC. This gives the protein CATSGGLNNEQYF.

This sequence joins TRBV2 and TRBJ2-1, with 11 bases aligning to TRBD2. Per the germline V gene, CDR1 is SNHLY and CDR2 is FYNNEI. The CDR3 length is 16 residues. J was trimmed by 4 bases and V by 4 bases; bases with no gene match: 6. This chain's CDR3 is CASSAELAGGYNEQFF. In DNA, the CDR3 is TGTGCCAGCAGTGCGGAGCTAGCGGGAGGTTACAATGAGCAGTTCTTC.

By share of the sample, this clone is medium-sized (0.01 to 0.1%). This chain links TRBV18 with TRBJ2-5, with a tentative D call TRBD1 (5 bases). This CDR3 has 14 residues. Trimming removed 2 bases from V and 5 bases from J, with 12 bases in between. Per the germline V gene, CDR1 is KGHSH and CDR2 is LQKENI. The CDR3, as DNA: TGTGCCAGCTCACCATTAGGGGCAAAGGAGACCCAGTACTTC. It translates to CASSPLGAKETQYF.

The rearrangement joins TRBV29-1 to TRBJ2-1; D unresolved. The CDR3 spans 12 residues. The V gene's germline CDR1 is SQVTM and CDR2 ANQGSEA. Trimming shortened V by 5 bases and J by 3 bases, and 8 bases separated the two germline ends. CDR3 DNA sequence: TGCAGCGTTCAGTTTAACTACAATGAGCAGTTCTTC. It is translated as CSVQFNYNEQFF.

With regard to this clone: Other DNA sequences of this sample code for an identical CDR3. This chain's CDR3 is CASSLGRGQSYEQYF. CDR3 nucleotide sequence: TGTGCCAGCAGCTTGGGCCGGGGACAGAGCTACGAGCAGTACTTC. The rearrangement links TRBV5-4 to TRBJ2-7, with 7 nucleotides matching TRBD1. The germline V gene has CDR1 SGHNT and CDR2 YYREEE (reference sequence). The CDR3 extends over 15 amino acids. With 0 bases clipped from V and 3 bases from J, the junction kept 6 bases outside the gene matches.

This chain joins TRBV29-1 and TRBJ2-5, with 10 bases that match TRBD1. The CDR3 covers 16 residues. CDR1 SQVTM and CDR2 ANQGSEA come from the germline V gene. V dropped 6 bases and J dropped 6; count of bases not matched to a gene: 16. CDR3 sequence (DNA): TGCAGCGTACGACCCGGGACAGGGGCCGCCGTGAAGACCCAGTACTTC. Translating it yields CSVRPGTGAAVKTQYF.

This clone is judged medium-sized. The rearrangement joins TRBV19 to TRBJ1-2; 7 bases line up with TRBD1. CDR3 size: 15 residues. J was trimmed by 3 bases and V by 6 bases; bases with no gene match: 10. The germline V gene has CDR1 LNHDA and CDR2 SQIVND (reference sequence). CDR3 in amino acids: CASSQQGRGDYGYTF. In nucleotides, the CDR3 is TGTGCCAGTAGCCAACAGGGCAGGGGGGACTATGGCTACACCTTC.

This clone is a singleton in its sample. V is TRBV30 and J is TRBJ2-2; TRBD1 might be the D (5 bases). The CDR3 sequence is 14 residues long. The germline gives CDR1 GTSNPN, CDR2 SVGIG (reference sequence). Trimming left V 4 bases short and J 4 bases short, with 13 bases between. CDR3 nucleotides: TGTGCCTGGACCCCAGGGTACAGCACCGGGGAGCTGTTTTTT. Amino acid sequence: CAWTPGYSTGELFF. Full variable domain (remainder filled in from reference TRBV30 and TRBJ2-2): SQTIHQWPATLVQPVGSPLSLECTVEGTSNPNLYWYRQAAGRGLQLLFYSVGIGQISSEVPQNLSASRPQDRQFILSSKKLLLSDSGFYLCAWTPGYSTGELFFGEGSRLTVL.

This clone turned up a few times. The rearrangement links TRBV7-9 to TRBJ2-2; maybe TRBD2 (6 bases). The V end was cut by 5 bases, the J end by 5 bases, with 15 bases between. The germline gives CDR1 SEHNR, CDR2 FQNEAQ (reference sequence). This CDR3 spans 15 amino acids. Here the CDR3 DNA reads TGTGCCAGCAGCCCGCCCGGGAGTGGGACCGGGGAGCTGTTTTTT. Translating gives CASSPPGSGTGELFF.

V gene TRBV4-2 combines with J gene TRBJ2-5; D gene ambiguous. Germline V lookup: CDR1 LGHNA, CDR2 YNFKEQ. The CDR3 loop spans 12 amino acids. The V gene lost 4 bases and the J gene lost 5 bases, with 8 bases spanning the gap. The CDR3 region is CASSRTGETQYF. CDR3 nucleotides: TGTGCCAGCAGCCGTACGGGCGAGACCCAGTACTTC.

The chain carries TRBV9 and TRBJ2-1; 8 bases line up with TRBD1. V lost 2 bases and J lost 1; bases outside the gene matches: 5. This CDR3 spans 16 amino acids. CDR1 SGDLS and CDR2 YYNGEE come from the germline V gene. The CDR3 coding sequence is TGTGCCAGCAGCGTCTCGGGACAGGATTCCTACAATGAGCAGTTCTTC. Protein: CASSVSGQDSYNEQFF.

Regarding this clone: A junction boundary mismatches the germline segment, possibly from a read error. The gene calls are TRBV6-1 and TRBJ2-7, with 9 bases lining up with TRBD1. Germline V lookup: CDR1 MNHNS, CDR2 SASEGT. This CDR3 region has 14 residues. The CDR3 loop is CAISEGQGINEQYF. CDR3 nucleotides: TGTGCCATCAGTGAGGGACAGGGTATCAACGAGCAGTACTTC.

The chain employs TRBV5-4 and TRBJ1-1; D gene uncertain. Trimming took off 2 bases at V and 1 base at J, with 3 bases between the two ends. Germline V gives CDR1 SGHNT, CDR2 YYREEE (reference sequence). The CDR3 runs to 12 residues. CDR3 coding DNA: TGTGCCAGCAGCTTACAGAACACTGAAGCTTTCTTT. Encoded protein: CASSLQNTEAFF.

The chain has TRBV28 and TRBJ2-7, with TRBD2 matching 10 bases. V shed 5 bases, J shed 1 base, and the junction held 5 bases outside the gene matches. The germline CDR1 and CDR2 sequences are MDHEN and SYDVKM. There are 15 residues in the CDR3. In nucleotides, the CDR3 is TGTGCCAGCAGTACAGCGGGGGGGCCGTCCTACGAGCAGTACTTC. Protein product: CASSTAGGPSYEQYF.

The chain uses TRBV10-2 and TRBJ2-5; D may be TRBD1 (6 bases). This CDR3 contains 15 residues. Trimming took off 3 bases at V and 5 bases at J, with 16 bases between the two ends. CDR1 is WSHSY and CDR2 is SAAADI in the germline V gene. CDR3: CASSDISTGRETQYF. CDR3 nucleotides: TGCGCCAGCAGTGACATAAGCACAGGGCGGGAGACCCAGTACTTC.

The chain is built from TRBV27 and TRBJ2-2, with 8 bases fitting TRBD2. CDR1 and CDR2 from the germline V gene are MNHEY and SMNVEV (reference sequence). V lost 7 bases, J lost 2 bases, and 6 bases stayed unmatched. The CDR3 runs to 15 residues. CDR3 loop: CASTASGGNTGELFF. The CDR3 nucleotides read TGTGCCAGCACCGCCAGCGGGGGTAACACCGGGGAGCTGTTTTTT.

The CDR3 DNA sequence: TGTGCCAGCAGCTTAGCGCGGGACTATCAAGAGACCCAGTACTTC. Protein: CASSLARDYQETQYF. The J gene is TRBJ2-5, the V gene TRBV7-2; 7 bases line up with TRBD2. The germline V gene has CDR1 SGHTA and CDR2 FQGNSA. The junction had 3 bases not matched to a gene; V was cut back by 0 bases and J by 2 bases. The CDR3 covers 15 residues.

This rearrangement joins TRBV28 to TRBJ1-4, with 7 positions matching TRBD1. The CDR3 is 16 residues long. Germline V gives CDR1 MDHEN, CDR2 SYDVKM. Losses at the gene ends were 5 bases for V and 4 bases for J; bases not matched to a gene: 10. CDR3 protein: CASSTPSTGINEKLFF. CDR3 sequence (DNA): TGTGCCAGCAGTACCCCATCGACAGGGATTAATGAAAAACTGTTTTTT.

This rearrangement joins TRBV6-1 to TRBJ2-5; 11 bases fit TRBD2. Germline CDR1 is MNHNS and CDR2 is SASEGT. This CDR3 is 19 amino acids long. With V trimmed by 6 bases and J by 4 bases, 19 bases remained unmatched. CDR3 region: CASSEQGGLAAPRGETQYF. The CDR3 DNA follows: TGTGCCAGCAGCGAACAAGGGGGACTAGCGGCTCCTAGAGGAGAGACCCAGTACTTC.